A single sample gave rise to the 25 T cell receptor beta chains below, sequenced in a study of cytomegalovirus exposure and HLA in healthy donors. The PCR was carried out with 60 Vbeta primers and 13 Jbeta primers. The table came from immunoSEQ multiplex PCR; TCRdb's copy has only in-frame clones and leaves some out. This sample has 150,000 or so clones, with about four fifths found just once. Material: PBMCs. Every receptor here comes from a male donor in good health and CMV-seronegative.

The chain combines TRBV10-2 with TRBJ2-7; D is uncertain. The CDR3 runs 11 residues. Trimming shortened V by 5 bases and J by 3 bases, and 5 bases separated the two germline ends. The germline V gene has CDR1 WSHSY and CDR2 SAAADI. CDR3 sequence reads: CASSPLYEQYF. CDR3 in DNA: TGCGCCAGCAGTCCCCTCTACGAGCAGTACTTC.

The gene calls are TRBV7-9 and TRBJ2-5; possible D gene TRBD1, 6 bases. The CDR3 length is 16 residues. V was pared by 1 base and J by 5 bases, with 17 bases between. The germline gives CDR1 SEHNR, CDR2 FQNEAQ (reference sequence). The CDR3 protein is CASSLGDGQTQETQYF. The DNA for the CDR3 is TGTGCCAGCAGCTTAGGAGACGGACAGACTCAGGAGACCCAGTACTTC.

The chain uses TRBV28 and TRBJ1-3; D is undetermined. This CDR3 is built from 13 residues. The germline gives CDR1 MDHEN, CDR2 SYDVKM. With 6 bases removed from V and 4 bases from J, the gap between germline ends came to 10 bases. The CDR3 loop reads CASRRRPGNTIYF. The DNA of the CDR3 is TGTGCCAGCAGGCGGCGTCCCGGAAACACCATATATTTT.

The rearrangement uses TRBV6-1 and TRBJ1-3; maybe TRBD1 (6 bases). Germline lookup yields CDR1 MNHNS and CDR2 SASEGT. CDR3 length: 15 residues. V was pared by 6 bases and J by 0 bases, with 12 bases between. The DNA for the CDR3 is TGTGCCAGCAGCGACAGGAGGCTCTCTGGAAACACCATATATTTT. Translated: CASSDRRLSGNTIYF.

This clone was counted only a few times. V usage is TRBV11-2 and J usage is TRBJ2-1; maybe TRBD2 (6 bases). Germline CDR1 SGHAT, CDR2 FQNNGV. The CDR3 extends over 12 amino acids. V gave up 8 bases and J gave up 9 bases, with 14 bases separating them. The CDR3 sequence: CASRHSGGEQFF. The CDR3 DNA reads as TGTGCCAGCCGCCATAGCGGCGGTGAGCAGTTCTTC.

This clone was counted only a few times. The V gene is TRBV9, the J gene TRBJ2-4; TRBD2 is a possible D gene (5 bases). V was pared by 4 bases and J by 3 bases, with 14 bases between. This CDR3 has 15 residues. Looked up from germline, CDR1 is SGDLS and CDR2 is YYNGEE. The CDR3 bases are TGTGCCAGCAGCCGGCGGGTGAAGGGCAAAAACATTCAGTACTTC. It is translated as CASSRRVKGKNIQYF.

This chain joins TRBV5-5 and TRBJ2-7, with D perhaps matching TRBD2 (5 bases). Germline V gives CDR1 SGHKS, CDR2 YYEKEE (reference sequence). V was pared by 0 bases and J by 2 bases, with 9 bases between. The CDR3 contains 14 residues. The CDR3 sequence is CASSLGGETYEQYF. The CDR3 nucleotides read TGTGCCAGCAGCTTGGGGGGAGAGACCTACGAGCAGTACTTC.

The chain recombines TRBV7-9 with TRBJ2-1, with 8 bases fitting TRBD2. This CDR3 has 16 residues. Germline V gene data show CDR1 as SEHNR and CDR2 as FQNEAQ (reference sequence). V lost 3 bases and J lost 8; bases outside the gene matches: 12. This chain's CDR3 is CASSFLTSGKTYEQFF. The CDR3 nucleotides read TGTGCCAGCAGCTTCTTAACTAGCGGAAAAACCTATGAGCAGTTCTTC.

This rearrangement joins TRBV5-1 to TRBJ1-1, with D perhaps TRBD1 (5 bases). The CDR3 has 13 amino acids. Trimming removed 5 bases from V and 4 bases from J, with 12 bases in between. Germline CDR1 reads SGHRS; CDR2 reads YFSETQ. The CDR3 region has the DNA TGCGCCAGCAGATCAGGGTCTCGCACTGAAGCTTTCTTT. Amino acid sequence: CASRSGSRTEAFF.

The chain couples TRBV29-1 to TRBJ2-1; D may be TRBD1 (5 bases). This CDR3 has 12 amino acids. From germline, CDR1 is SQVTM and CDR2 ANQGSEA. V gave up 7 bases and J gave up 7 bases, with 14 bases separating them. CDR3 nucleotide sequence: TGCAGCGCCCGAAGACAGATTAATGAGCAGTTCTTC. Protein: CSARRQINEQFF.

This clone came up a few times. V usage is TRBV4-1 and J usage is TRBJ2-3; D is undetermined. The CDR3 spans 13 residues. V lost 1 base and J lost 5, with 7 bases in between. Germline V lookup: CDR1 MGHRA, CDR2 YSYEKL. Written as DNA, the CDR3 is TGCGCCAGCAGCCAAGCAGCGAAAGATACGCAGTATTTT. Its translation: CASSQAAKDTQYF.

This chain joins TRBV7-9 and TRBJ1-1; D unclear. V shed 1 base and J shed 4 bases, with 7 bases lying between them. The CDR3 contains 13 residues. The V gene's germline CDR1 is SEHNR and CDR2 FQNEAQ (reference sequence). The CDR3, as DNA: TGTGCCAGCAGCTTAGGGGAGGGCACTGAAGCTTTCTTT. Translation gives CASSLGEGTEAFF.

The chain couples TRBV19 to TRBJ1-3, with 7 positions matching TRBD1. The CDR3 is 18 residues long. From germline, CDR1 is LNHDA and CDR2 SQIVND (reference sequence). The trim removed 5 bases at V and 6 bases at J, leaving 19 bases unmatched. The CDR3 loop is CASSRRPGQVGRLNTIYF. The CDR3 region has the DNA TGTGCCAGTAGTCGCCGCCCCGGACAGGTAGGACGTCTAAACACCATATATTTT.

The DNA for the CDR3 is TGTGCCAGCAGTGATTACAGGGGGCGAGGGGAGCAGTACTTC. Translated: CASSDYRGRGEQYF. V usage is TRBV25-1 and J usage is TRBJ2-7; 9 bases map to TRBD1. The CDR3 extends over 14 amino acids. Trimming cost V 3 bases and J 7 bases; bases outside gene matches: 7. CDR1 is MGHDK and CDR2 is SYGVNS in the germline V gene.

The chain combines TRBV7-9 with TRBJ2-7, with 10 bases identical to TRBD2. V lost 4 bases to trimming and J lost 6 bases; unmatched junction nucleotides: 15. The CDR3 is made up of 17 amino acids. Per germline, CDR1 SEHNR and CDR2 FQNEAQ (reference sequence). The CDR3 bases are TGTGCCAGCAGCTCGCGTCCAATGGGTAGCGGGAGGCTCGAGCAGTACTTC. Translating it yields CASSSRPMGSGRLEQYF. Using reference TRBV7-9 and TRBJ2-7 for the parts outside the CDR3, the full variable domain is DTGVSQNPRHKITKRGQNVTFRCDPISEHNRLYWYRQTLGQGPEFLTYFQNEAQLEKSRLLSDRFSAERPKGSFSTLEIQRTEQGDSAMYLCASSSRPMGSGRLEQYFGPGTRLTVT.

The V and J genes are TRBV9 and TRBJ2-2; D gene uncertain. This CDR3 region has 14 residues. Trimming removed 3 bases at V and 4 bases at J, with 10 bases between. The V gene's germline CDR1 is SGDLS and CDR2 YYNGEE. CDR3 sequence: CASSGSLPTGELFF. The CDR3 bases are TGTGCCAGCAGCGGAAGCCTTCCCACCGGGGAGCTGTTTTTT.

The V gene is TRBV18, the J gene TRBJ1-1; D gene ambiguous. Trimming removed 3 bases at V and 4 bases at J, with 15 bases between. CDR1 and CDR2 (germline): KGHSH, LQKENI. The CDR3 consists of 15 residues. CDR3 region: CASSPLEGGGTEAFF. In nucleotides, the CDR3 is TGTGCCAGCTCACCGTTAGAGGGAGGTGGCACTGAAGCTTTCTTT.

Only a few counts were recorded for this clone. This chain uses TRBV7-9 with TRBJ1-4; the D is unclear. The V end was cut by 1 base, the J end by 7 bases, with 7 bases between. CDR1 is SEHNR and CDR2 is FQNEAQ in the germline V gene (reference sequence). The CDR3 is 13 residues long. The DNA of the CDR3 is TGTGCCAGCAGCTTAGGAGGAGTTGAAAAACTGTTTTTT. Amino acid sequence: CASSLGGVEKLFF.

This rearrangement joins TRBV21-1 to TRBJ2-7; the table's D call, TRBD1, has no DNA check behind it. TRBV21-1 is listed as a pseudogene. The CDR3 has 15 residues. This chain's CDR3 is CASSLTRPPTYEQYF. DNA for the CDR3: TGTGCCAGCAGCTTGACCAGGCCCCCCACCTACGAGCAGTACTTC.

The chain has TRBV11-2 and TRBJ2-5, with a tentative D call TRBD2 (6 bases). In germline, CDR1 is SGHAT, CDR2 FQNNGV. The CDR3 is made up of 14 amino acids. V was shortened by 6 bases and J by 8 bases, with 19 bases between the two germline ends. In DNA form, the CDR3 reads TGTGCCAGCAGTTCGACGGGGGTCTTCAGCACCCAGTACTTC. Protein sequence: CASSSTGVFSTQYF.

The rearrangement uses TRBV19 and TRBJ1-5; tentative D call: TRBD1 (6 bases). CDR3 size: 14 residues. Per germline, CDR1 LNHDA and CDR2 SQIVND (reference sequence). Trimming took 1 base from V and 6 from J, leaving 10 bases between them. The CDR3 sequence is CASSIGRGGQPQHF. CDR3 bases: TGTGCCAGTAGTATAGGTAGAGGGGGTCAGCCCCAGCATTTT.

This chain uses TRBV4-3 with TRBJ1-2; 9 bases align to TRBD1. Trimming removed 4 bases from V and 5 bases from J; junction bases left unmatched: 17. The CDR3 contains 18 residues. Germline CDR1 and CDR2: LGHNA and YSLEER. The CDR3 nucleotides read TGCGCCAGCAGCCCCGAAGCGGGACAGGGAAGTTCTCCGTATGGCTACACCTTC. It specifies CASSPEAGQGSSPYGYTF.

The V call is TRBV6-1, the J call TRBJ2-3; 9 bases align to TRBD1. V gave up 7 bases and J gave up 2 bases; unmatched junction bases: 4. This CDR3 has 14 amino acids. From germline, CDR1 is MNHNS and CDR2 SASEGT. In DNA form, the CDR3 reads TGTGCCAGCACCCGGGACAGGGCCACAGATACGCAGTATTTT. It specifies CASTRDRATDTQYF.

The chain combines TRBV6-5 with TRBJ2-7, with 10 bases identical to TRBD1. This CDR3 comprises 16 residues. Trimming cost V 0 bases and J 3 bases; bases outside gene matches: 5. Germline CDR1 and CDR2: MNHEY and SVGAGI. CDR3 sequence (DNA): TGTGCCAGCAGTTACTCGCGGGACAGGGGCGACTACGAGCAGTACTTC. As protein: CASSYSRDRGDYEQYF.

The J gene is TRBJ1-2, the V gene TRBV14; no firm D call. This CDR3 has 15 amino acids. CDR1 SGHDN and CDR2 FVKESK come from the germline V gene. The V gene lost 2 bases and the J gene lost 5 bases, with 15 bases spanning the gap. The CDR3 coding sequence is TGTGCCAGCAGCCAATCGTCCGGCCCTAGGTATGGCTACACCTTC. Its translation is CASSQSSGPRYGYTF. The whole variable domain, remainder taken from reference TRBV14 and TRBJ1-2, is EAGVTQFPSHSVIEKGQTVTLRCDPISGHDNLYWYRRVMGKEIKFLLHFVKESKQDESGMPNNRFLAERTGGTYSTLKVQPAELEDSGVYFCASSQSSGPRYGYTFGSGTRLTVV.